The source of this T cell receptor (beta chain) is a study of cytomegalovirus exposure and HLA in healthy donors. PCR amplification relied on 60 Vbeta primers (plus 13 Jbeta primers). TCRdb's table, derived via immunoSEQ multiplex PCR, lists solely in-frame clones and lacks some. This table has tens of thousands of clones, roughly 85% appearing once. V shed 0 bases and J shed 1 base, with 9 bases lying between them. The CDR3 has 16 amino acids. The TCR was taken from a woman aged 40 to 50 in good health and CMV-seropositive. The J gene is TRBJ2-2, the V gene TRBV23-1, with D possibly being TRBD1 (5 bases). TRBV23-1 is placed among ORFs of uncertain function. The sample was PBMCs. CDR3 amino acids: CASSQSGRENTGELFF. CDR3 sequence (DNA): TGCGCCAGCAGTCAATCGGGCAGGGAGAACACCGGGGAGCTGTTTTTT.